This T cell receptor (beta chain) was profiled in a study of shared clonotypes between healthy human individuals. TCRdb keeps only in-frame clones here, not all; method: immunoSEQ multiplex PCR. The sample lists a few million clones, less than 95% seen once, with 0.3% to 0.4% in the top ten. V shed 2 bases, J shed 1 base, and the junction held 11 bases outside the gene matches. Germline-derived CDR1 and CDR2 are KGHSH and LQKENI. The length of the CDR3 is 18 residues. All donors were healthy HIV-negative adults lacking recent acute infections or vaccinations. The sequenced sample was naive CD4+ T cells from PBMCs. Subset specified: CD45RA+ positively selected. The TCR comes from a man aged 18-30 years in good health. Some clones in this sample may be carry-over from other donors' samples. The chain links TRBV18 to TRBJ2-5; 9 bases are shared with TRBD2. For the CDR3, the DNA is TGTGCCAGCTCACCATCGCCCGGGACTAGCCGAATCCAAGAGACCCAGTACTTC. This sequence encodes CASSPSPGTSRIQETQYF.